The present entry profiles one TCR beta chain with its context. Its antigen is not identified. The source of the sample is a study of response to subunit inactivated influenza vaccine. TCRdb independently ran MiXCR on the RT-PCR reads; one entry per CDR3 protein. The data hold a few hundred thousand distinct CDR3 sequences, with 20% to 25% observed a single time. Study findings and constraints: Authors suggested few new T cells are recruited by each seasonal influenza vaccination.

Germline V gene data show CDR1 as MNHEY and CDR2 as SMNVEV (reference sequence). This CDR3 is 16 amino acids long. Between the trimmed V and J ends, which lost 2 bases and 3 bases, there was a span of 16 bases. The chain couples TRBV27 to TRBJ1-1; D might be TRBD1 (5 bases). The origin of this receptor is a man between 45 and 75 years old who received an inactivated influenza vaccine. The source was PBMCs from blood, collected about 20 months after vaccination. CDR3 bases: TGTGCCAGCAGTTTAGCAGGGACGGGGATCGACACTGAAGCTTTCTTT. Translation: CASSLAGTGIDTEAFF.